This T cell receptor beta chain was observed in a study of metastatic and nonmetastatic thyroid tumors. Every patient underwent thyroid surgery untreated. V trimming: 0 bases; J trimming: 2 bases; junction bases outside the gene matches: 5. Germline V gene sequence: CDR1 DFQATT, CDR2 SNEGSKA (reference sequence). There are 15 residues in the CDR3. TCRdb reassembled clones from the PCR reads with MiXCR. In the table there are tens of thousands of clones, around 31% of which are singletons. Specimen: tumor tissue. V usage is TRBV20-1 and J usage is TRBJ2-7; 9 positions match TRBD2. This TCR derives from a female donor with papillary thyroid cancer or a benign thyroid nodule (not recorded which). Some clones in this sample may be carry-over from other donors' samples. This CDR3 is CSARDRAGGTYEQYF. The CDR3 DNA follows: TGCAGTGCTAGAGATCGGGCGGGAGGGACCTACGAGCAGTACTTC.